This section outlines one T cell receptor beta chain sequence together with its context. A J-beta primer mix and a sample-barcoded 5' primer were used in a second PCR of about 7 to 12 cycles. Every cDNA was tagged by a template-switch adaptor with 12 random nucleotides. TCRdb processed the 5' RACE reads anew with MiXCR; each CDR3 protein has one entry. The sample shows 550,000 to 600,000 distinct CDR3 sequences, around half of them seen only once. This CDR3 contains 18 residues. Germline V gene data show CDR1 as SNHLY and CDR2 as FYNNEI. Peripheral blood samples of 9 to 10 milliliters were drawn from each donor. This entry is derived from a study of blood T cells in healthy people across ages.

This chain uses TRBV2 with TRBJ2-4, with D perhaps TRBD1 (6 bases). The J call is in doubt because the DNA end fits TRBJ2-7 better. Sample: blood. The source of this sequence is a man older than 75 in good health. CDR3 nucleotide sequence: TGTGCCAGCAGTGAAGGGGACAAGGGCTGGTTCTCCTCGTACGAGCAGTACTTC. Amino acids: CASSEGDKGWFSSYEQYF.